This T cell receptor beta chain was sequenced in a study of blood T cells in healthy people across ages. The use of a sample-barcoded 5' primer and a J-beta primer mix characterized a second PCR of about 7 to 12 cycles. A single record per CDR3 protein comes from TCRdb applying MiXCR to the 5' RACE reads. This repertoire shows about 800,000 distinct CDR3 sequences, 55% to 75% found once; its top ten account for about 20%. Trimming removed 5 bases at V and 2 bases at J, with 13 bases between. CDR3 length equals 15 residues. Germline V gene lookup returns CDR1 SEHNR and CDR2 FQNEAQ (reference sequence).

The genes are TRBV7-9 and TRBJ1-3, with D unclear. This TCR was recovered from a man younger than 40 in good health. Sequences were obtained from blood. This CDR3 reads CASSPVRSTGNTIYF. CDR3 DNA: TGTGCCAGCAGCCCCGTCCGGAGCACTGGAAACACCATATATTTT.